This entry is about one T cell receptor beta chain. These data come from a study of blood T cell repertoires in COVID-19. Overall study context: Nucleic acid was either cDNA or gDNA, and it came from T cells, B-cell-depleted T cells, or PBMCs.

Here immunoSEQ multiplex PCR was the method, and the copy in TCRdb shows in-frame clones only, minus some. The sample records 250,000 to 300,000 clones, around 84% being singletons. This sequence was found in a woman in her forties or fifties who had been exposed to COVID-19. The sample taken for sequencing was PBMCs or T cells enriched from blood (not recorded which).

CDR3 protein: CACESTGELFF. CDR3 DNA: TGTGCCTGTGAGTCCACCGGGGAGCTGTTTTTT. The V call is TRBV30, the J call TRBJ2-2; D gene unclear. V was trimmed by 6 bases and J by 4 bases, leaving 6 bases between them. This CDR3 has 11 amino acids. Germline lookup yields CDR1 GTSNPN and CDR2 SVGIG (reference sequence).